This T cell receptor (beta chain) was recovered during a study of blood T cell repertoires in COVID-19. Study at large: Donors in the United States, Italy and Spain gave samples during acute or convalescent COVID-19.

V was clipped by 4 bases and J by 4 bases; unmatched bases: 9. This CDR3 has 15 residues. CDR1 MDHEN and CDR2 SYDVKM come from the germline V gene. In the authors' workflow: Amplifying reference gene primers gave estimates of nucleated cell counts. The repertoire was sequenced with immunoSEQ multiplex PCR; TCRdb's copy has only in-frame clones and lacks some. V, J and clone size reflect that table, while D and trimming were determined from the DNA. The data contain around 480,000 clones, roughly 87% of them seen just once; the ten biggest clones take up around 0.64%. Sample: PBMCs or T cells enriched from blood (not recorded which). J is TRBJ1-2 and V is TRBV28; 7 bases match TRBD1. The TCR comes from a woman aged 18-29 years who had recovered from COVID-19. CDR3 nucleotide sequence: TGTGCCAGCAGTTCGTCCGGACAGGCCACCTATGGCTACACCTTC. This encodes CASSSSGQATYGYTF.